Listed below are T cell receptor beta chains from one sample, sequenced in a study of T cell repertoires in cytomegalovirus infection. TCRdb independently ran MiXCR on the reads; one entry per CDR3 protein. This sample yields about 400,000 distinct CDR3 sequences, of which less than 20% are seen a single time; around 10% belongs to the top ten. The material sequenced was PBMCs. The receptor source for this set is a human donor in good health (CMV status not recorded). Some clones in this sample may be carry-over from other donors' samples. Both conserved end residues are part of each CDR3. D genes are given only for firm matches. Some rows mark clone size as missing; the rest say once, few, many or name a class of expanded clone.

j_call v_call d_call clone_size cdr3_aa cdr3_nt
TRBJ1-6 TRBV5-4 . many CASSLGGRTGSPLHF TGTGCCAGCAGCTTGGGGGGACGGACTGGGTCACCCCTCCACTTT
TRBJ2-2 TRBV19 . . CASTWDGGPNTGELFF TGTGCCAGCACTTGGGACGGAGGGCCTAACACCGGGGAGCTGTTTTTT
TRBJ2-7 TRBV5-1 TRBD2 . CASSLAGRGEYF TGCGCCAGCAGCTTGGCCGGTCGGGGGGAGTACTTC
TRBJ1-2 TRBV10-3 . . CAITPSNVNYGYTF TGTGCCATCACGCCGTCGAACGTAAACTATGGCTACACCTTC
TRBJ1-6 TRBV10-3 . . CAISESMRSPLHF TGTGCCATCAGTGAGTCTATGAGGTCACCCCTCCACTTT
TRBJ2-1 TRBV6-1 . . CASSDGRGDQFF TGTGCCAGCAGTGATGGGAGGGGGGACCAGTTCTTC
TRBJ1-2 TRBV7-2 . many CASSLRHALNGYTF TGTGCCAGCAGCCTCCGTCACGCTCTTAATGGCTACACCTTC
TRBJ1-3 TRBV9 . . CASSVDVGASGNTIYF TGTGCCAGCAGCGTAGACGTGGGGGCCTCTGGAAACACCATATATTTT
TRBJ2-1 TRBV11-2 TRBD2 . CASSLGGLAGVGEQFF TGTGCCAGCAGCTTAGGTGGGCTAGCGGGAGTCGGTGAGCAGTTCTTC
TRBJ1-6 TRBV3-1 . few CASSPRGSSYNSPLHF TGTGCCAGCAGCCCTAGAGGGAGCTCCTATAATTCACCCCTCCACTTT
TRBJ2-1 TRBV11-2 TRBD2 . CASSYDYAGDEQFF TGTGCCAGCAGCTACGACTACGCGGGGGATGAGCAGTTCTTC
TRBJ2-1 TRBV2 TRBD2 few CASRRVLAKYNEQFF TGTGCCAGCAGAAGGGTACTAGCGAAATACAATGAGCAGTTCTTC
TRBJ2-3 TRBV5-3 TRBD1 . CASSGTGRADTQYF TGTGCCAGCAGTGGGACAGGGCGGGCAGATACGCAGTATTTT
TRBJ2-5 TRBV6-2/TRBV6-3 . . CASSLRISVQETQYF TGTGCCAGCAGTTTGCGGATTAGCGTTCAAGAGACCCAGTACTTC
TRBJ2-6 TRBV6-8 . . CASTQLPRPSGANVLTF TGTGCCAGCACCCAACTTCCTCGGCCCTCTGGGGCCAACGTCCTGACTTTC
TRBJ2-7 TRBV11-2 . . CASSWDFYEQYF TGTGCCAGCAGCTGGGACTTTTACGAGCAGTACTTC
TRBJ1-5 TRBV20-1 . . CSARQPGFNQPQHF TGCAGTGCTAGGCAGCCGGGGTTCAATCAGCCCCAGCATTTT
TRBJ1-2 TRBV7-9 . few CASSPPEYMTYGYTF TGTGCCAGCAGCCCTCCTGAGTACATGACTTATGGCTACACCTTC
TRBJ1-4 TRBV20-1 . . CSAGVWGADEKLFF TGCAGTGCTGGGGTTTGGGGGGCGGATGAAAAACTGTTTTTT
TRBJ2-5 TRBV19 TRBD2 many CASSPGLAGGQETQYF TGTGCCAGTAGTCCGGGACTAGCGGGGGGGCAAGAGACCCAGTACTTC
TRBJ2-3 TRBV4-2 TRBD2 . CASSQVLATVTQYF TGTGCCAGCAGCCAGGTACTAGCGACAGTTACGCAGTATTTT
TRBJ2-1 TRBV7-2 TRBD2 . CASSFPGLAGGLDSYNEQFF TGTGCCAGCAGCTTCCCGGGACTAGCGGGGGGGCTCGATTCCTACAATGAGCAGTTCTTC
TRBJ2-3 TRBV27 . few CASSPPTIDTQYF TGTGCCAGCAGTCCCCCCACCATAGATACGCAGTATTTT
TRBJ2-1 TRBV4-3 TRBD2 . CASSQEAGEDYNEQFF TGCGCCAGCAGCCAAGAGGCGGGAGAGGACTACAATGAGCAGTTCTTC
TRBJ2-5 TRBV12-5 TRBD1 once CASGFRTGGETQYF TGTGCTAGTGGTTTCCGGACAGGGGGAGAGACCCAGTACTTC
TRBJ2-1 TRBV4-1 . . CASSQGMGDEQFF TGCGCCAGCAGCCAAGGAATGGGGGATGAGCAGTTCTTC
TRBJ1-2 TRBV6-1 TRBD1 . CASSEAGTAYGYTF TGTGCCAGCAGTGAAGCCGGGACAGCCTATGGCTACACCTTC
TRBJ2-1 TRBV2 TRBD1 few CASTRDRTPANEQFF TGTGCCAGCACTCGGGACAGAACCCCAGCTAATGAGCAGTTCTTC
TRBJ2-7 TRBV19 . few CASSIREGEQYF TGTGCCAGTAGTATCCGCGAGGGCGAGCAGTACTTC
TRBJ1-6 TRBV19 . . CASRSQGSSYNSPLHF TGTGCCAGTAGAAGTCAGGGGAGCTCCTATAATTCACCCCTCCACTTT
TRBJ2-3 TRBV6-1 . many CATTAGLSDTQYF TGTGCCACCACGGCGGGACTGTCAGATACGCAGTATTTT
TRBJ2-3 TRBV2 TRBD2 few CASRGLAGSTDTQYF TGTGCCAGCAGAGGACTAGCGGGGAGCACAGATACGCAGTATTTT
TRBJ2-3 TRBV19 . . CASSIIRSSTDTQYF TGTGCCAGTAGTATTATCCGATCTAGCACAGATACGCAGTATTTT
TRBJ2-7 TRBV7-8 TRBD1 many CASRDSTFYEQYF TGTGCCAGTCGGGACAGCACCTTCTACGAGCAGTACTTC
TRBJ1-1 TRBV7-8 . many CASSPQIHEVTEAFF TGTGCCAGCAGCCCCCAGATTCACGAAGTAACTGAAGCTTTCTTT
TRBJ2-3 TRBV20-1 . few CSPSDSLLYTDTQYF TGCAGTCCCTCCGATTCTCTACTCTACACAGATACGCAGTATTTT
TRBJ2-3 TRBV11-2 . few CASTSGRTDTQYF TGTGCCAGCACCTCAGGTCGCACAGATACGCAGTATTTT
TRBJ2-5 TRBV2 . . CASRVETQYF TGTGCCAGCAGAGTAGAGACCCAGTACTTC
TRBJ2-5 TRBV5-4 . few CASSLNTGTETQYF TGTGCCAGCAGCTTGAATACAGGGACTGAGACCCAGTACTTC
TRBJ1-6 TRBV5-6 . few CASSPDAQNSPLHF TGTGCCAGCAGCCCGGACGCACAGAATTCACCCCTCCACTTT
TRBJ2-3 TRBV2 . many CASSAGPSTDTQYF TGTGCCAGCAGTGCTGGTCCTAGCACAGATACGCAGTATTTT
TRBJ2-7 TRBV7-2 . . CASSRDNYSEQYF TGTGCCAGCAGCCGGGACAATTACTCCGAGCAGTACTTC
TRBJ1-6 TRBV12-3/TRBV12-4 . few CASSLRQGSPLHF TGTGCCAGCAGTTTGAGGCAGGGTTCACCCCTCCACTTT
TRBJ2-7 TRBV5-1 TRBD2 . CASSLVGGAEQYF TGCGCCAGCAGCTTGGTCGGGGGGGCCGAGCAGTACTTC
TRBJ2-5 TRBV4-3 . . CASSQDLGRGGTQYF TGCGCCAGCAGCCAAGATCTGGGCAGGGGGGGGACCCAGTACTTC
TRBJ1-1 TRBV6-2/TRBV6-3 . many CASSYSKGPNTEAFF TGTGCCAGCAGTTACTCCAAAGGGCCGAACACTGAAGCTTTCTTT
TRBJ2-7 TRBV20-1 . . CSAEQELTYEQYF TGCAGTGCTGAACAGGAACTAACCTACGAGCAGTACTTC
TRBJ2-2 TRBV6-1 . once CASSRPEGAGELFF TGTGCCAGCAGTCGCCCGGAGGGGGCCGGGGAGCTGTTTTTT
TRBJ1-5 TRBV6-1 TRBD1 many CASSEGAGGGQPQHF TGTGCCAGCAGTGAAGGGGCAGGGGGCGGTCAGCCCCAGCATTTT
TRBJ2-1 TRBV7-6 TRBD2 many CASSPDLTSGGSSYNEQFF TGTGCCAGCAGCCCGGATCTGACTAGCGGGGGTAGCTCCTACAATGAGCAGTTCTTC
TRBJ2-7 TRBV2 TRBD2 few CASRAGTSGRSGEQYF TGTGCCAGCAGAGCCGGGACTAGCGGGAGGTCGGGCGAGCAGTACTTC
TRBJ2-1 TRBV20-1 . once CSAELHNNYNEQFF TGCAGTGCCGAACTGCACAATAACTACAATGAGCAGTTCTTC
TRBJ1-6 TRBV5-6 . . CASSLGRGRNSPLHF TGTGCCAGCAGCTTGGGCCGTGGGCGTAATTCACCCCTCCACTTT
TRBJ1-1 TRBV29-1 TRBD1 . CSVDRGRGDTEAFF TGCAGCGTGGACAGGGGGCGGGGAGACACTGAAGCTTTCTTT
TRBJ2-5 TRBV7-9 . many CASSFTPLGAQETQYF TGTGCCAGCAGCTTCACGCCTCTGGGCGCCCAAGAGACCCAGTACTTC